This T cell receptor beta chain was obtained from a study of Graves' ophthalmopathy and Graves' hyperthyroidism. This clonotype occurred many times. Antigen specificity is unknown. General study findings and limits: Built on 13 signatures, a model told ophthalmopathy apart from stable hyperthyroidism with approximately 91% sensitivity and less than 82% specificity.

Patients in the hyperthyroidism group, adults aged 18 to 65, were newly diagnosed, under 2 months' duration. Thyroid ultrasound, orbital computed tomography, TRAb, serum thyroxine and clinical symptoms formed the basis of diagnosis. Transcripts of RNA were the source for amplifying TCR beta CDR3 regions. Second-round multiplex PCR came after first-round RT-PCR with HTBI primers. One entry per CDR3 protein, called by TCRdb with MiXCR from the multiplex PCR reads. The sample holds around 1.1 million distinct CDR3 sequences, about 35% seen once. The CDR3 contains 12 residues. After removal of 8 bases from V and 3 bases from J, the junction contained 2 bases not matched to a gene.

This sequence joins TRBV12-3 or TRBV12-4 and TRBJ1-2, with 8 bases lining up with TRBD1. The TCR was taken from an adult man with Graves' hyperthyroidism. The material sequenced was peripheral blood or thyroid tissue (not recorded which). The CDR3, as DNA: TGTGCCAGCCAGGACAGGGACTATGGCTACACCTTC. This codes for CASQDRDYGYTF.